This entry lists 2 T cell receptor beta chains sequenced from one sample in a study of blood T cell repertoires in COVID-19. Data came from immunoSEQ multiplex PCR; TCRdb stores just in-frame clones and leaves some out. The table shows 150,000 to 200,000 clones, with around 80% occurring only once. The sample consisted of peripheral blood. All receptors derive from a woman in her 70s with COVID-19, enrolled during active disease.

The chain recombines TRBV2 with TRBJ1-3; 7 bases are a match to TRBD1. The CDR3 sequence is 15 residues long. V was pared by 8 bases and J by 1 base, with 8 bases of the junction left unmatched. Per the germline V gene, CDR1 is SNHLY and CDR2 is FYNNEI. The CDR3: CASLDRVGSGNTIYF. The DNA of the CDR3 is TGTGCCAGCCTAGACAGGGTTGGATCTGGAAACACCATATATTTT.

The chain carries TRBV3-1 (or the pseudogene TRBV3-2) and TRBJ2-5, with 9 bases lining up with TRBD2. This CDR3 is built from 20 residues. CDR1 LGHDT and CDR2 YNNKEL come from the germline V gene (reference sequence). V trimming: 4 bases; J trimming: 3 bases; junction bases outside the gene matches: 21. CDR3 nucleotides: TGTGCCAGCAGCCTAAAAATCAGCGCGGGAGGGCCTTCCTGGGAAGAGACCCAGTACTTC. Its protein product is CASSLKISAGGPSWEETQYF.